This T cell receptor (beta chain) was recorded in a study of shared clonotypes between healthy human individuals. Using immunoSEQ multiplex PCR, the repertoire was profiled, and TCRdb retains in-frame clones only, with some absent. Of 2 million to 2.5 million clones in the sample, roughly 90% were seen once. The CDR3 loop spans 13 amino acids. The germline V gene has CDR1 LNHDA and CDR2 SQIVND (reference sequence). With 7 bases removed from V and 6 bases from J, the gap between germline ends came to 16 bases. The authors divided CD4+ cells into CD45RA+ naive and CD45RA-negative memory subsets. In this sample, this clone turned up once.

The receptor was isolated from a man aged 18 to 30 in good health. Some clones in this sample may be carry-over from other donors' samples. The rearrangement links TRBV19 to TRBJ2-7; D uncertain. Input material: naive CD4+ T cells from PBMCs. Subset defined: CD45RA+ positively selected. CDR3 coding DNA: TGTGCCAGTACCTCCCGAAAGGGATTCGAGCAGTACTTC. Protein sequence: CASTSRKGFEQYF. Combining the CDR3 with reference TRBV19 and TRBJ2-7 gives the whole variable domain DGGITQSPKYLFRKEGQNVTLSCEQNLNHDAMYWYRQDPGQGLRLIYYSQIVNDFQKGDIAEGYSVSREKKESFPLTVTSAQKNPTAFYLCASTSRKGFEQYFGPGTRLTVT.